Listed here are 31 T cell receptor beta chains from one sample, sequenced in a study of blood T cells in healthy people across ages. Alongside a J-beta primer mix, a sample-barcoded 5' primer served in a second PCR lasting roughly 7 to 12 cycles. TCRdb independently ran MiXCR on the 5' RACE reads; one entry per CDR3 protein. Of around 870,000 distinct CDR3 sequences in the sample, under 30% are singletons; the top ten hold 17%. Sequenced input: blood. The source is a woman of 80 years or more in good health.

The chain links TRBV18 to TRBJ2-4; 8 nucleotides line up with TRBD1. This CDR3 spans 13 amino acids. Germline V gene sequence: CDR1 KGHSH, CDR2 LQKENI. Germline trimming cut 3 bases from V and 8 bases from J; bases unmatched to any gene: 3. DNA for the CDR3: TGTGCCAGCTCACCGTCACAGGGGGACATTCAGTACTTC. Protein product: CASSPSQGDIQYF.

The V call is TRBV14, the J call TRBJ1-6, with D maybe TRBD1 (5 bases). Germline V gives CDR1 SGHDN, CDR2 FVKESK. This CDR3 comprises 17 residues. Trimming shortened V by 4 bases and J by 6 bases, and 19 bases separated the two germline ends. For the CDR3, the DNA is TGTGCCAGCAGCCGGGCTTTGGGGGGGGGAACTAATTCACCCCTCCACTTT. Protein: CASSRALGGGTNSPLHF. Using reference TRBV14 and TRBJ1-6 for the parts outside the CDR3, the full variable domain is EAGVTQFPSHSVIEKGQTVTLRCDPISGHDNLYWYRRVMGKEIKFLLHFVKESKQDESGMPNNRFLAERTGGTYSTLKVQPAELEDSGVYFCASSRALGGGTNSPLHFGNGTRLTVT.

Many counts were recorded for this clonotype. The chain combines TRBV6-1 with TRBJ2-7; 7 bases match TRBD1. The V gene end was trimmed by 6 bases and the J gene end by 1 base; junction bases not matched to a gene: 12. Germline V CDR1 and CDR2: MNHNS, SASEGT. CDR3 size: 16 residues. CDR3 DNA: TGTGCCAGCAGCCCCACCGGGACAGTTAATTCCTACGAGCAGTACTTC. This encodes CASSPTGTVNSYEQYF.

This chain uses TRBV20-1 with TRBJ2-5; the D gene is possibly TRBD2 (6 bases). The CDR3 runs 14 residues. The germline V gene encodes CDR1 DFQATT and CDR2 SNEGSKA (reference sequence). The V end lost 5 bases, the J end lost 5 bases, and 18 bases lay between the germline ends. Here the CDR3 reads CSASGGKGMETQYF. The CDR3 DNA follows: TGCAGTGCTTCCGGGGGAAAAGGAATGGAGACCCAGTACTTC.

This clonotype was seen a single time. V and J are TRBV12-3 or TRBV12-4 and TRBJ1-2, with a possible D match to TRBD1 (5 bases). V dropped 3 bases and J dropped 6 bases, with 11 bases sitting between them. There are 13 residues in the CDR3. CDR3 sequence reads: CASSFLSRDGYTF. CDR3 DNA: TGTGCCAGCAGTTTTCTGTCCAGGGATGGCTACACCTTC.

This clonotype was detected a few times. This chain connects TRBV7-2 to TRBJ2-2, with D possibly TRBD1 on 6 matching bases. Trimming stripped 0 bases from V and 4 bases from J, with 12 bases between. The CDR3 consists of 16 residues. The V gene's germline CDR1 is SGHTA and CDR2 FQGNSA. This CDR3 reads CASSLAHRVGTGELFF. The DNA of the CDR3 is TGTGCCAGCAGCTTAGCCCACAGGGTAGGCACCGGGGAGCTGTTTTTT.

This chain links TRBV20-1 with TRBJ1-4; 7 bases line up with TRBD1. The CDR3 has 17 amino acids. V lost 3 bases, J lost 8 bases, and 18 bases stayed unmatched. Germline assignment: CDR1 DFQATT and CDR2 SNEGSKA (reference sequence). CDR3 coding DNA: TGCAGTGCTAGTACCCTAGAGGGGGCGAATGTCGGGGAAAAACTGTTTTTT. It yields the protein CSASTLEGANVGEKLFF.

This clonotype was detected once. A much bigger clone sits one base away, suggesting this may be a read error. The chain carries TRBV7-6 and TRBJ2-5, with D perhaps assigned TRBD1 or TRBD2 (5 bases each). Germline V lookup: CDR1 SGHVS, CDR2 FNYEAQ. The length of the CDR3 is 14 residues. Trimming removed 5 bases at V and 11 bases at J, with 21 bases between. The CDR3 DNA reads TGTGCCAGCAGCGGCGGGCCCCAGGGTGGTGAGCAGTACTTC. Its translation: CASSGGPQGGEQYF.

This clonotype was seen at least ten times. The CDR3 spells CASSLDLLTSYEQYF. The CDR3 nucleotides are TGTGCCAGCAGCTTAGATCTTCTGACCTCCTACGAGCAGTACTTC. This chain connects TRBV7-8 to TRBJ2-7; D ambiguous. Germline CDR1 SGHVS, CDR2 FQNEAQ. There are 15 residues in the CDR3. V dropped 1 base and J dropped 0 bases, with 10 bases sitting between them.

At least ten counts were recorded for this clonotype. This sequence joins TRBV5-6 and TRBJ2-7; perhaps TRBD1 as D (5 bases). CDR1 and CDR2 (germline): SGHDT, YYEEEE. The CDR3 runs 17 residues. The V gene lost 0 bases and the J gene lost 4 bases, with 20 bases spanning the gap. DNA for the CDR3: TGTGCCAGCAGCTTGGGTTTAGGGGATTTACTCTCTTACGAGCAGTACTTC. As protein: CASSLGLGDLLSYEQYF. Drawing the rest from reference TRBV5-6 and TRBJ2-7, the complete variable domain is DAGVTQSPTHLIKTRGQQVTLRCSPKSGHDTVSWYQQALGQGPQFIFQYYEEEERQRGNFPDRFSGHQFPNYSSELNVNALLLGDSALYLCASSLGLGDLLSYEQYFGPGTRLTVT.

As regards this clonotype: Compared with germline, one end of the junction differs, possibly owing to a read error. The chain has TRBV12-3 or TRBV12-4 and TRBJ2-3; TRBD1 might be the D (8 bases). This CDR3 has 15 residues. The CDR3 nucleotides are TGTGCCAGCAGTTGGACAGGGAGGGGCGCAGATGCGCAGTATTTT. Translation: CASSWTGRGADAQYF.

This clonotype was recorded a few times. CDR3 in DNA: TGTGCCAGCAGCAAAGGGGGAGGTAGTCAGCCCCAGCATTTT. Its protein is CASSKGGGSQPQHF. The chain employs TRBV21-1 and TRBJ1-5. TRBV21-1 is a recognized pseudogene. The CDR3 has 14 amino acids.

This clonotype was picked up a small number of times. V usage is TRBV6-6 and J usage is TRBJ1-5; D is perhaps TRBD1 (6 bases). The germline V and J ends were trimmed by 4 bases and 7 bases, with 14 bases remaining between them. CDR1 and CDR2 (germline): MNHNY, SVGAGI (reference sequence). The CDR3 length is 14 residues. DNA of the CDR3: TGTGCCAGCAGTTCGACAGGAGATAAACAGCCCCAGCATTTT. Residues: CASSSTGDKQPQHF.

The sample holds many counts of this clonotype. The chain links TRBV10-3 to TRBJ2-3; perhaps TRBD2 as D (6 bases). From germline, CDR1 is ENHRY and CDR2 SYGVKD. Trimming took off 8 bases at V and 0 bases at J, with 6 bases between the two ends. The CDR3 has 12 residues. The CDR3 nucleotides are TGTGCCATCGCGGGGAGCACAGATACGCAGTATTTT. Translated, it gives CAIAGSTDTQYF.

This clonotype was found a few times. The chain employs TRBV11-3 and TRBJ2-4, with D possibly called TRBD1 or TRBD2 (5 bases each). The CDR3 is 17 amino acids. Germline CDR1 SGHNT, CDR2 YENEEA. V dropped 0 bases and J dropped 3 bases, with 15 bases sitting between them. The CDR3 protein is CASSLEVGPVGKNIQYF. As DNA, the CDR3 is TGTGCCAGCAGCTTAGAGGTGGGACCCGTTGGCAAAAACATTCAGTACTTC. The whole variable domain, remainder taken from reference TRBV11-3 and TRBJ2-4, is EAGVVQSPRYKIIEKKQPVAFWCNPISGHNTLYWYLQNLGQGPELLIRYENEEAVDDSQLPKDRFSAERLKGVDSTLKIQPAELGDSAVYLCASSLEVGPVGKNIQYFGAGTRLSVL.

This clonotype was counted a few times. This chain uses TRBV7-2 with TRBJ2-1; D is unclear. CDR3 length: 14 amino acids. The V gene's germline CDR1 is SGHTA and CDR2 FQGNSA. V lost 2 bases, J lost 5 bases, and 10 bases lay in between. CDR3 in DNA: TGTGCCAGCAGCTTAAACCGGAACAACAATGAGCAGTTCTTC. Translated, it gives CASSLNRNNNEQFF.

As for this clonotype: One base away lies a much larger clone, so this may be a sequencing read error. The chain has TRBV7-2 and TRBJ1-5; D not resolved. The germline V gene has CDR1 SGHTA and CDR2 FQGNSA. This CDR3 contains 15 residues. The CDR3 here is CAGSPGVRNNQPQHF. CDR3 nucleotide sequence: TGTGCCGGCAGCCCCGGTGTTCGTAACAATCAGCCCCAGCATTTT.

In the case of this clonotype: A clone one base away is much larger, so this may be a read error. The chain combines TRBV5-1 with TRBJ2-3, with TRBD2 matching 12 bases. CDR3 length equals 20 residues. The junction had 19 bases not matched to a gene; V was cut back by 4 bases and J by 4 bases. Germline values: CDR1 SGHRS, CDR2 YFSETQ. As DNA, the CDR3 is TGCGCCAGCAGCCCCGGACTAGCGGGGAGTCTACCTTTGGTACCAGATACGCAGTATTTT. Translated, it gives CASSPGLAGSLPLVPDTQYF.

Points on this clonotype: This may come from a read error, since a much larger clone is one base off. This chain links TRBV5-1 with TRBJ2-3; D may be TRBD1 (6 bases). Germline CDR1 and CDR2: SGHRS and YFSETQ. The CDR3 consists of 15 residues. The CDR3 coding sequence is TGCGCCGGCAGCTTGGGCAACAGGGCCACAGATACGCAGTATTTT. Protein: CAGSLGNRATDTQYF.

The chain links TRBV2 to TRBJ2-1; 7 bases are shared with TRBD1. CDR1 is SNHLY and CDR2 is FYNNEI in the germline V gene. J gave up 15 bases and V 6 bases, and 8 bases lay outside the gene matches. This CDR3 comprises 11 residues. In DNA, the CDR3 is TGTGCCAGCAGCGGACAGGCCGCCCGGTTCTTC. This encodes CASSGQAARFF.

This clonotype was seen many times. The chain carries TRBV6-6 and TRBJ1-5; 7 nucleotides match TRBD1. J gave up 2 bases and V 2 bases, and 3 bases lay outside the gene matches. CDR3 length equals 15 residues. The germline V gene has CDR1 MNHNY and CDR2 SVGAGI (reference sequence). CDR3 loop: CASSYTTGGNQPQHF. The CDR3 DNA sequence: TGTGCCAGCAGTTACACCACAGGGGGCAATCAGCCCCAGCATTTT.

There are a few counts of this clonotype. J is TRBJ2-3 and V is TRBV19; D possibly matches TRBD1 or TRBD2 (6 bases each). CDR3 size: 13 residues. Germline CDR1 reads LNHDA; CDR2 reads SQIVND (reference sequence). V was pared by 4 bases and J by 4 bases, with 9 bases between. DNA for the CDR3: TGTGCCAGTAGTAGAGGGGGGTCAGATACGCAGTATTTT. It codes for CASSRGGSDTQYF.

Concerning this clonotype itself: A much larger clone lies one base from this, so it may be a read error. The chain is built from TRBV30 and TRBJ2-3; a possible D gene is TRBD2 (5 bases). This CDR3 spans 13 amino acids. CDR1 and CDR2 from the germline V gene are GTSNPN and SVGIG (reference sequence). The V end was cut by 4 bases, the J end by 2 bases, with 10 bases between. DNA for the CDR3: TGTGCCTGGATGAGGACTCCCACAGATACGCAGTATTTT. Its translation: CAWMRTPTDTQYF.

This clonotype was seen repeatedly, ten times or more. The chain carries TRBV7-2 and TRBJ1-2; tentative D call: TRBD1 (5 bases). Looked up from germline, CDR1 is SGHTA and CDR2 is FQGNSA. This CDR3 region has 14 residues. Between the trimmed V and J ends, which lost 10 bases and 0 bases, there was a span of 15 bases. CDR3 in amino acids: CAIRDGTSNYGYTF. In DNA, the CDR3 is TGTGCCATTCGCGACGGGACCTCTAACTATGGCTACACCTTC.

This clonotype was counted between two and nine times. The chain has TRBV5-5 and TRBJ2-4; D gene ambiguous. Near its end, the DNA agrees better with TRBJ2-7, so the J call may be wrong. Germline lookup yields CDR1 SGHKS and CDR2 YYEKEE (reference sequence). The CDR3 sequence is 15 residues long. The chain's CDR3 is CASSLDWVLNYEQYF. CDR3 coding DNA: TGTGCCAGCAGCTTGGATTGGGTTTTGAATTACGAGCAGTACTTC.

J is TRBJ1-5 and V is TRBV5-1; a possible D gene is TRBD1 (6 bases). The CDR3 is made up of 15 amino acids. The V gene lost 7 bases and the J gene lost 2 bases, with 16 bases spanning the gap. Per germline, CDR1 SGHRS and CDR2 YFSETQ. The CDR3 DNA reads TGCGCCAGCGGCCTGACAGGTGACGGCAATCAGCCCCAGCATTTT. Protein product: CASGLTGDGNQPQHF. The whole variable domain, remainder taken from reference TRBV5-1 and TRBJ1-5, is KAGVTQTPRYLIKTRGQQVTLSCSPISGHRSVSWYQQTPGQGLQFLFEYFSETQRNKGNFPGRFSGRQFSNSRSEMNVSTLELGDSALYLCASGLTGDGNQPQHFGDGTRLSIL.

Ten or more counts support this clonotype. The chain is built from TRBV28 and TRBJ2-1; D may be TRBD2 (7 bases). The germline V gene has CDR1 MDHEN and CDR2 SYDVKM. The length of the CDR3 is 14 residues. Trimming left V 6 bases short and J 5 bases short, with 14 bases between. In DNA, the CDR3 is TGTGCCAGCAGAGGGGGAGGGACCAACAATGAGCAGTTCTTC. Amino acids: CASRGGGTNNEQFF.

Ten or more counts support this clonotype. V usage is TRBV7-9 and J usage is TRBJ1-6; no clear D. The germline CDR1 and CDR2 sequences are SEHNR and FQNEAQ (reference sequence). The CDR3 is made up of 12 amino acids. The V end was cut by 1 base, the J end by 7 bases, with 2 bases between. CDR3 region: CASSLENSPLHF. Here the CDR3 DNA reads TGTGCCAGCAGCTTAGAAAATTCACCCCTCCACTTT.

This clonotype has a count of ten or more. The gene calls are TRBV7-9 and TRBJ2-7; 10 bases map to TRBD1. V lost 4 bases to trimming and J lost 3 bases; unmatched junction nucleotides: 12. CDR1 SEHNR and CDR2 FQNEAQ come from the germline V gene (reference sequence). The CDR3 has 17 residues. The DNA for the CDR3 is TGTGCCAGCAGCTCAGGGACAGGGGACCCCTCTCGCTACGAGCAGTACTTC. Translated: CASSSGTGDPSRYEQYF.

This clonotype was counted ten times or more. The gene calls are TRBV6-1 and TRBJ2-1, with 7 bases lining up with TRBD2. CDR3 size: 16 residues. Looked up from germline, CDR1 is MNHNS and CDR2 is SASEGT. Losses at the gene ends were 4 bases for V and 0 bases for J; bases not matched to a gene: 6. As DNA, the CDR3 is TGTGCCAGCAGTGGCTCCGGGACTAACTCCTACAATGAGCAGTTCTTC. Residues: CASSGSGTNSYNEQFF.

This clonotype was detected only a few times. This sequence may be a read error, since a much larger clone differs from it by one base. This chain uses TRBV6-5 with TRBJ2-7, with a tentative D call TRBD1 (6 bases). CDR1 MNHEY and CDR2 SVGAGI come from the germline V gene. The V gene lost 2 bases and the J gene lost 0 bases, with 14 bases spanning the gap. CDR3 length: 16 residues. The CDR3 region is CASSYRGHRNSYEQYF. The CDR3 DNA reads as TGTGCCAGCAGTTACCGGGGACACCGAAACTCCTACGAGCAGTACTTC.